This record covers a single T cell receptor beta chain. The data derive from a study of early T cells in non-severe SARS-CoV-2 infection. Germline-derived CDR1 and CDR2 are SGHAT and FQNNGV. V dropped 5 bases and J dropped 5; count of bases not matched to a gene: 15. CDR3 size: 16 residues. MiXCR was run by TCRdb on the 5' RACE reads, yielding one entry per CDR3 protein. Of about 80,000 distinct CDR3 sequences in the sample, about 12% were seen once. The receptor comes from an adult who was a healthcare worker with PCR-confirmed SARS-CoV-2 infection or an uninfected control (not recorded which). The material sequenced was whole blood. This chain connects TRBV11-2 to TRBJ2-7; the match to TRBD1 covers 7 bases. CDR3 loop: CASSRLTGEIDDEQYF. CDR3 DNA sequence: TGTGCCAGCAGCCGATTAACAGGGGAGATTGACGACGAGCAGTACTTC.